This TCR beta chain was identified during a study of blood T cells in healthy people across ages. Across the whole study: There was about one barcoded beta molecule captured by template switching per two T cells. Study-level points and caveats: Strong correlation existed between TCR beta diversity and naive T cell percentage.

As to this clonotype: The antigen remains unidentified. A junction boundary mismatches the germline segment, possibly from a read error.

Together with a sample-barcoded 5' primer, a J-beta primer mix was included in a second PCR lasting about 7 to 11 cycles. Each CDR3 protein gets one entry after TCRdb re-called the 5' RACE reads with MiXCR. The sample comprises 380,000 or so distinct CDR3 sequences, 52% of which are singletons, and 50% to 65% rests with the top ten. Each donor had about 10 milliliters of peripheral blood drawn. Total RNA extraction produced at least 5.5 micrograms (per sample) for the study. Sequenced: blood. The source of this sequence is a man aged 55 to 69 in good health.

CDR3 amino acids: CCVEENLNTEAFF. The CDR3 DNA reads as TGCTGCGTTGAAGAGAACTTGAACACTGAAGCTTTCTTT. V is TRBV29-1 and J is TRBJ1-1; D call uncertain. The CDR3 extends over 13 amino acids. Germline V gene sequence: CDR1 SQVTM, CDR2 ANQGSEA.